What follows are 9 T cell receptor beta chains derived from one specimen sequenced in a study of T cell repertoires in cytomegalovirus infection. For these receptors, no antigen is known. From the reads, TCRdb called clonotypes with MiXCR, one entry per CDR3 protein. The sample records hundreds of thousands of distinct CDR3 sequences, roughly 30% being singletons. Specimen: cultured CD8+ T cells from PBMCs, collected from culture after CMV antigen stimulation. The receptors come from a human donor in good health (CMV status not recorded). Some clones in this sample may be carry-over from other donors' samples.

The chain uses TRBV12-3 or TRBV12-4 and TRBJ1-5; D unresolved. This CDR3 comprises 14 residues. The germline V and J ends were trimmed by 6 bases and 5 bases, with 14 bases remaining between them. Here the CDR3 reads CASSQYRGDQPQHF. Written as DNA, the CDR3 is TGTGCCAGCAGCCAATATCGTGGCGATCAGCCCCAGCATTTT.

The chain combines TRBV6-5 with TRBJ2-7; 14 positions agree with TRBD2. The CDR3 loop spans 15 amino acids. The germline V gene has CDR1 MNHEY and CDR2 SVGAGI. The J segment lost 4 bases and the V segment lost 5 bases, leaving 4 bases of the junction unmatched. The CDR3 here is CASSHGLAGGYEQYF. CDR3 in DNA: TGTGCCAGCAGTCATGGACTAGCGGGGGGTTACGAGCAGTACTTC.

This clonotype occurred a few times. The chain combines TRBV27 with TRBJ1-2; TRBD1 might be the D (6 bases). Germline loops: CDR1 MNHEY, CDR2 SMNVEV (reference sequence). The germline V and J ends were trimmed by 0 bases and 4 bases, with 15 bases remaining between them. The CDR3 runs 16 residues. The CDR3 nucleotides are TGTGCCAGCAGTTTATCCGGGGGGCCGGGAATCTATGGCTACACCTTC. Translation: CASSLSGGPGIYGYTF.

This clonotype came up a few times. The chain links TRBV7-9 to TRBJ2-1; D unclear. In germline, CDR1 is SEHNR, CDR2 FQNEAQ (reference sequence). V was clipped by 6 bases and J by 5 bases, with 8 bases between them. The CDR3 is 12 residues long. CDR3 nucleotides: TGTGCCAGCAGTATGTCAGACAATGAGCAGTTCTTC. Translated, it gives CASSMSDNEQFF.

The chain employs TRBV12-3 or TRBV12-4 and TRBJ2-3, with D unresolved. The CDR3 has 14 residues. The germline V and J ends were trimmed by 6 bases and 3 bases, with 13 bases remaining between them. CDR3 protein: CASSQTLRTDTQYF. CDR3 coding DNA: TGTGCCAGCAGCCAGACCCTACGTACAGATACGCAGTATTTT.

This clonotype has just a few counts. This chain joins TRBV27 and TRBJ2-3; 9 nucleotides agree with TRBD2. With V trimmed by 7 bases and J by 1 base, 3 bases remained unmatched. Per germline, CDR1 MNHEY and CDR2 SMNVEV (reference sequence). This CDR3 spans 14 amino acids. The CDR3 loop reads CASKKRGGTDTQYF. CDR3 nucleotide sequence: TGTGCCAGCAAGAAGCGGGGGGGCACAGATACGCAGTATTTT.

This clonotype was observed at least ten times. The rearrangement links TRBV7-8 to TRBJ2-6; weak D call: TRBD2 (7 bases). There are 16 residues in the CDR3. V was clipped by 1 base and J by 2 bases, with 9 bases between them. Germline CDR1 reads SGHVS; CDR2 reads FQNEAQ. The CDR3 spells CASSLVGGPGANVLTF. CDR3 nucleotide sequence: TGTGCCAGCAGCTTAGTGGGGGGGCCTGGGGCCAACGTCCTGACTTTC.

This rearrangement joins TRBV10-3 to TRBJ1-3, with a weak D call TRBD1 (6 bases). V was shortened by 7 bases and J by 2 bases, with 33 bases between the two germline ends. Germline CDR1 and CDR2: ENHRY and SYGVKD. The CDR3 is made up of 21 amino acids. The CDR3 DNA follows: TGTGCCATCACCCCCCTCCCGGGACGGTTAGGTGATGGGGGCCCTGGAAACACCATATATTTT. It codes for CAITPLPGRLGDGGPGNTIYF.

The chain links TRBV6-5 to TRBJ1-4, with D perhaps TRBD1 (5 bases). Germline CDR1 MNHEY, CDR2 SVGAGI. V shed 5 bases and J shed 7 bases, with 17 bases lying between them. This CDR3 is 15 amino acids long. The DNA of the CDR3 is TGTGCCAGCAGTGCCGAGGGACTCCTGGGTGAAAAACTGTTTTTT. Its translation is CASSAEGLLGEKLFF.